This TCR beta chain originates from a study of T cells in localized non-small cell lung cancer. Study conclusions and caveats: A median of around 60 clones ranked among the top 100 in tumor appeared in adjacent lung.

Profiled with immunoSEQ multiplex PCR; TCRdb holds only in-frame clones, not every one. The table records 52,000 or so clones, approximately 83% of them present only once. Regarding this clone: Its cognate antigen is unknown.

The CDR3 runs to 13 residues. V dropped 6 bases and J dropped 8 bases, with 14 bases sitting between them. Germline V gene lookup returns CDR1 LNHDA and CDR2 SQIVND (reference sequence). This TCR was recovered from a man between 40 and 70 years old with stage III lung adenocarcinoma. The specimen comprised peripheral blood mononuclear cells, sampled before any cancer treatment. The chain has TRBV19 and TRBJ2-1; D not certain. The CDR3: CASRGFSTDEQFF. The CDR3, as DNA: TGTGCCAGTAGGGGTTTTAGCACCGATGAGCAGTTCTTC.